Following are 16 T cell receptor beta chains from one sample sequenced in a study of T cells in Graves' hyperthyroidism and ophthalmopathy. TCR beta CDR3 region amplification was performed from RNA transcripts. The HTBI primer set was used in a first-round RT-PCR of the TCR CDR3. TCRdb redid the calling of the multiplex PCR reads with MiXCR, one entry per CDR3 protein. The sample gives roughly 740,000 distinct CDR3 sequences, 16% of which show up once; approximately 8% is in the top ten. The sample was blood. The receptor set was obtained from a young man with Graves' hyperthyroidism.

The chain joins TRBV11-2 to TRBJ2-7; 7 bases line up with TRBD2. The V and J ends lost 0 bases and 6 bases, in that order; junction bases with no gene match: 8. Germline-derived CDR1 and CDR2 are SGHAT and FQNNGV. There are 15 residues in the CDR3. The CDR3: CASSLEGGSIGEQYF. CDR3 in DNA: TGTGCCAGCAGCTTAGAGGGCGGGAGCATTGGCGAGCAGTACTTC.

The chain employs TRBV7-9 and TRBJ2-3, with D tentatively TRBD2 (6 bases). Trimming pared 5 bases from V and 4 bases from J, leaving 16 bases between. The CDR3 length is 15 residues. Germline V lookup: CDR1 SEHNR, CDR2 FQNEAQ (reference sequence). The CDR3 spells CASSPTGAGSDTQYF. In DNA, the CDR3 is TGTGCCAGCAGCCCAACGGGAGCGGGTTCAGATACGCAGTATTTT.

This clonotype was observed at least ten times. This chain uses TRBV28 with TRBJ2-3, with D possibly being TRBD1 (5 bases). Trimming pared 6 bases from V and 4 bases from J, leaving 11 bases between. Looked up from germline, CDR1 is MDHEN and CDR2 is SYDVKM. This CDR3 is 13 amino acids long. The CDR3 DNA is TGTGCCAGCAGGAGCTGGGGCGCAGATACGCAGTATTTT. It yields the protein CASRSWGADTQYF.

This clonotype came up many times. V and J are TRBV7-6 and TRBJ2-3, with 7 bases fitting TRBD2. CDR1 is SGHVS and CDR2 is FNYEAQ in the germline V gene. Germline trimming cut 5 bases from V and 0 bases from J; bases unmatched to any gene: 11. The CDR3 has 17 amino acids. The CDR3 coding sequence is TGTGCCAGCAGCCCCCACCCTAGCGGAACTAGCACAGATACGCAGTATTTT. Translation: CASSPHPSGTSTDTQYF.

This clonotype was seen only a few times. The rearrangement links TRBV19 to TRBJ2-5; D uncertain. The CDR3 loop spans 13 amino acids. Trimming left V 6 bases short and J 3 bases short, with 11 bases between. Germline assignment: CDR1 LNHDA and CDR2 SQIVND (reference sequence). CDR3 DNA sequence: TGTGCCAGTAGCCCCTACAGAGAAGAGACCCAGTACTTC. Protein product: CASSPYREETQYF.

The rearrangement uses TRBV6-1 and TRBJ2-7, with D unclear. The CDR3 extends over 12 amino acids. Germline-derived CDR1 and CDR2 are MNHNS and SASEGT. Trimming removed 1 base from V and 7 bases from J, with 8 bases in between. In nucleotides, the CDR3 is TGTGCCAGCAGTGAAGTGGTCGGGGAGCAGTACTTC. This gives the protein CASSEVVGEQYF.

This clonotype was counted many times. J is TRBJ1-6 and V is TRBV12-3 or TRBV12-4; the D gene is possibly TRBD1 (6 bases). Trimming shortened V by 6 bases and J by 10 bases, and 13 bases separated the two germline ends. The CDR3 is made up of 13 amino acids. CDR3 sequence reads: CASSPTQGSPLHF. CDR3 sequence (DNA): TGTGCCAGCAGCCCGACCCAGGGGTCACCCCTCCACTTT.

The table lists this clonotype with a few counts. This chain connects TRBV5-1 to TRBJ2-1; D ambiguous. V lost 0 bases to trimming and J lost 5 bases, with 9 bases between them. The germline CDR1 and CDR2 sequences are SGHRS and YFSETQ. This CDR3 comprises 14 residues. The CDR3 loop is CASSLVPVDNEQFF. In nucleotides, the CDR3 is TGCGCCAGCAGCTTGGTTCCTGTGGACAATGAGCAGTTCTTC.

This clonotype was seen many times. CDR3 sequence: CASSIAGDRTDTQYF. CDR3 nucleotide sequence: TGTGCCAGCTCAATAGCGGGAGACCGCACAGATACGCAGTATTTT. The chain recombines TRBV18 with TRBJ2-3; 9 bases agree with TRBD2. The V gene's germline CDR1 is KGHSH and CDR2 LQKENI. CDR3 length equals 15 residues. The J segment lost 1 base and the V segment lost 5 bases, leaving 4 bases of the junction unmatched.

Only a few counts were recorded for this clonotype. The DNA for the CDR3 is TGCAGTGCTCGAAAGTGGGACGTACGCTCTGGGGCCAACGTCCTGACTTTC. Amino acid sequence: CSARKWDVRSGANVLTF. V is TRBV20-1 and J is TRBJ2-6; tentatively, D is TRBD1 or TRBD2 (5 bases each). Germline-derived CDR1 and CDR2 are DFQATT and SNEGSKA (reference sequence). The CDR3 runs to 17 residues. The germline V and J ends were trimmed by 5 bases and 0 bases, with 17 bases remaining between them.

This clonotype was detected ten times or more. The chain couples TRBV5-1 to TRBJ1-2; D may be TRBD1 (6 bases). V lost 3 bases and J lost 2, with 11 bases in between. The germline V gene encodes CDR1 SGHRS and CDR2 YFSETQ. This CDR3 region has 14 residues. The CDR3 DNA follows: TGCGCCAGCAGCTCAGGGGAAAGGAACTATGGCTACACCTTC. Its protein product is CASSSGERNYGYTF.

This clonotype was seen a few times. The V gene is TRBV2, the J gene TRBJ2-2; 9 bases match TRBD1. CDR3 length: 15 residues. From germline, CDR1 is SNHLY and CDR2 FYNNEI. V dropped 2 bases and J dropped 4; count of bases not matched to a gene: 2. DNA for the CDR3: TGTGCCAGCAGTGAATTACAGGGGGCCACCGGGGAGCTGTTTTTT. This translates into CASSELQGATGELFF.

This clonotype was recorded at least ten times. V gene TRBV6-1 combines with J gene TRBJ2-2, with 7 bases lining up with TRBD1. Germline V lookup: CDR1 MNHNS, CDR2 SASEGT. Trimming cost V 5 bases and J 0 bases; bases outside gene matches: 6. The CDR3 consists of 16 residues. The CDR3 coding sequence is TGTGCCAGCAGTTCCCAGGGGGTGGCGAACACCGGGGAGCTGTTTTTT. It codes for CASSSQGVANTGELFF.

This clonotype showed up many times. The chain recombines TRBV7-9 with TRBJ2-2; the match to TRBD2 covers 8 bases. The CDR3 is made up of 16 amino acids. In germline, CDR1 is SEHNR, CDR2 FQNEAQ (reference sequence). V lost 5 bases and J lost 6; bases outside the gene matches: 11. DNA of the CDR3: TGTGCCAGCAGCGCCAGCGGGAGAAGAGGCTCCGGGGAGCTGTTTTTT. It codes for CASSASGRRGSGELFF.

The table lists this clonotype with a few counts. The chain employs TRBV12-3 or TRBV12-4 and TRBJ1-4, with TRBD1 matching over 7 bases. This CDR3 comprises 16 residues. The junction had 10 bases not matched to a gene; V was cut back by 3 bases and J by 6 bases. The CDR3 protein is CASSFRLRTGDEKLFF. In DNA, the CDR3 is TGTGCCAGCAGTTTCAGACTAAGAACAGGGGATGAAAAACTGTTTTTT.

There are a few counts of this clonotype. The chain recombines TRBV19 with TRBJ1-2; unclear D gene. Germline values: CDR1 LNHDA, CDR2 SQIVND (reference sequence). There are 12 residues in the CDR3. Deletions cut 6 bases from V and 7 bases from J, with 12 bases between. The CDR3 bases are TGTGCCAGTAGGCGGAGGGAAGGTGGCTACACCTTC. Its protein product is CASRRREGGYTF.